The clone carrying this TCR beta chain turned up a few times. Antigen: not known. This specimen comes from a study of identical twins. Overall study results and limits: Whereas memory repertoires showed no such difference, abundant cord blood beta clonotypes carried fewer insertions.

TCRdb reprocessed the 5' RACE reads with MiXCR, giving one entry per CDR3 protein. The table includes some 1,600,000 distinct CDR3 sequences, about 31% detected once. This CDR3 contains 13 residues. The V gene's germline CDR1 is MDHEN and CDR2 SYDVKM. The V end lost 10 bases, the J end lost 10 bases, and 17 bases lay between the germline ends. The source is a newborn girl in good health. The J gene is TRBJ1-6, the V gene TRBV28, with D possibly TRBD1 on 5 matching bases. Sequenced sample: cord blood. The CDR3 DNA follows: TGTGCCACCAACGGGGCTACCTTCTCACCCCTCCACTTT. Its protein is CATNGATFSPLHF.